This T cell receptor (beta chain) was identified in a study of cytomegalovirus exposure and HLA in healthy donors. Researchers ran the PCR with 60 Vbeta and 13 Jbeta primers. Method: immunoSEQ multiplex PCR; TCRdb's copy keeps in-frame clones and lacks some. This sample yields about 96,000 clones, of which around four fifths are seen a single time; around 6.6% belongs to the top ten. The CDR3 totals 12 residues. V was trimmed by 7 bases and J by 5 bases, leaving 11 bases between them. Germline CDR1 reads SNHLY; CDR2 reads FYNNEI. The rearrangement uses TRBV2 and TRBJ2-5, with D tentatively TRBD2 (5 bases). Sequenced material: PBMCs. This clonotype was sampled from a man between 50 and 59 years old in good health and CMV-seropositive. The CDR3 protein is CASNRGGETQYF. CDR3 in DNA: TGTGCCAGCAACCGGGGTGGGGAGACCCAGTACTTC.